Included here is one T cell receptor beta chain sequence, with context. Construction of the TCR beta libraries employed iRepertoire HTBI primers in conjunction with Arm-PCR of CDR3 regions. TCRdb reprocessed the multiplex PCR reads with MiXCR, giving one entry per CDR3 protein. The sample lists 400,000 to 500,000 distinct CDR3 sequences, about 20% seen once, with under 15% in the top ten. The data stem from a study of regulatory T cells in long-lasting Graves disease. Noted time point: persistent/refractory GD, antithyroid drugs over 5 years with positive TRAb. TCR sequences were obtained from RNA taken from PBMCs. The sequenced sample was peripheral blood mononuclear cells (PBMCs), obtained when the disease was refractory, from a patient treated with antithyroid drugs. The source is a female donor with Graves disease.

CDR3 sequence: CASSSLMGQVNSPLHF. The CDR3 DNA is TGTGCCAGCAGCTCTTTAATGGGACAGGTTAATTCACCCCTCCACTTT. The chain combines TRBV5-5 with TRBJ1-6, with TRBD1 identical over 8 bases. Trimming took 3 bases from V and 6 from J; bases not matched to a gene: 8. CDR1 and CDR2 (germline): SGHKS, YYEKEE (reference sequence). The CDR3 runs 16 residues.